This T cell receptor beta chain was found in a study of vaccination effects on CD4 cells after COVID-19. Sequencing followed a ViraFEST assay step that expanded antigen-specific CD4+ T cells with viral peptide pools. CD4+ T cell isolation took place after more than eight days of culture. Wells each received 1.8 million or so PBMC, cultured with 10 IU/ml IL-2 and roughly 9.3 ug/ml peptides. Half of the medium was exchanged for IL-2 medium on both days 3 and 7. Whole-study results and caveats: Clones that were induced by infection or by vaccine showed marked contraction late after vaccination.

The ends lost 7 bases at V and 4 bases at J; junction bases unmatched: 5. From germline, CDR1 is SQVTM and CDR2 ANQGSEA. The CDR3 runs to 12 residues. Only in-frame clones appear in the TCRdb table, and some are missing; sequencing was by immunoSEQ multiplex PCR. The sample consists of about 79,000 clones, roughly four fifths of them appearing once. Notes on this clone: The antigen is unknown.

The clonotype originates from a human donor who received a COVID-19 vaccine. The sample in question was CD4+ T cells from PBMCs cultured with HCoV-229E spike peptides, obtained before COVID-19 vaccination. The chain carries TRBV29-1 and TRBJ2-3, with 7 bases fitting TRBD1. CDR3 nucleotides: TGCAGCGAATACAGGGGTTCAGATACGCAGTATTTT. It encodes CSEYRGSDTQYF.